The 9 T cell receptor beta chains in this list originate from one sample, sequenced in a study of control samples from healthy donors and cancer patients. Libraries were prepared by immunoSEQ multiplex PCR; TCRdb keeps only in-frame clonotypes and omits some of them. The sample has under 75,000 clones; 90% are singletons. Sequencing was performed on PBMCs. The source is a woman in her forties or fifties with colorectal cancer.

The chain couples TRBV10-1 to TRBJ2-5; 10 nucleotides match TRBD2. The J segment lost 5 bases and the V segment lost 6 bases, leaving 6 bases of the junction unmatched. The CDR3 has 14 amino acids. Germline CDR1 reads WNHNN; CDR2 reads SYGVQD (reference sequence). CDR3 sequence reads: CASSLAGVDETQYF. In DNA form, the CDR3 reads TGCGCCAGCAGCCTAGCGGGAGTCGATGAGACCCAGTACTTC.

The genes are TRBV6-6 and TRBJ1-2; 7 nucleotides align to TRBD1. The CDR3 is 11 residues long. The germline V gene has CDR1 MNHNY and CDR2 SVGAGI (reference sequence). V shed 9 bases, J shed 4 bases, and the junction held 2 bases outside the gene matches. In DNA, the CDR3 is TGTGCCAGTTCAGGGGGCTATGGCTACACCTTC. The encoded protein is CASSGGYGYTF.

The chain combines TRBV9 with TRBJ2-7, with unresolved D. In germline, CDR1 is SGDLS, CDR2 YYNGEE. Trimming took off 4 bases at V and 6 bases at J, with 17 bases between the two ends. CDR3 length equals 14 residues. The CDR3 coding sequence is TGTGCCAGCAGCCCCGAGGTTGTTAAGGGCGAGCAGTACTTC. Translated: CASSPEVVKGEQYF. Full variable domain (remainder filled in from reference TRBV9 and TRBJ2-7): DSGVTQTPKHLITATGQRVTLRCSPRSGDLSVYWYQQSLDQGLQFLIQYYNGEERAKGNILERFSAQQFPDLHSELNLSSLELGDSALYFCASSPEVVKGEQYFGPGTRLTVT.

To note about this clone: The same CDR3 arises from other DNA sequences in this sample as well. CDR3: CASSPVRGTGELFF. Written as DNA, the CDR3 is TGTGCCAGCTCACCAGTGCGGGGCACCGGGGAGCTGTTTTTT. The rearrangement joins TRBV18 to TRBJ2-2; TRBD2 is a possible D gene (6 bases). The CDR3 length is 14 residues. Trimming took off 2 bases at V and 4 bases at J, with 8 bases between the two ends. Per germline, CDR1 KGHSH and CDR2 LQKENI.

V is TRBV5-4 and J is TRBJ1-2; D remains unclear. Trimming pared 1 base from V and 0 bases from J, leaving 10 bases between. Germline V lookup: CDR1 SGHNT, CDR2 YYREEE (reference sequence). The CDR3 sequence is 15 residues long. The CDR3, as DNA: TGTGCCAGCAGCTTGATGGGAGAAACTAACTATGGCTACACCTTC. It translates to CASSLMGETNYGYTF.

V gene TRBV4-2 combines with J gene TRBJ2-7, with 13 bases lining up with TRBD2. This CDR3 spans 16 amino acids. Germline V gene lookup returns CDR1 LGHNA and CDR2 YNFKEQ. V lost 3 bases to trimming and J lost 6 bases; unmatched junction nucleotides: 8. CDR3 nucleotides: TGTGCCAGCAGCCATCCAGGGGGGACTAGCGGGACCGAGCAGTACTTC. Translated, it gives CASSHPGGTSGTEQYF.

This clone occurred once. The chain joins TRBV28 to TRBJ1-1; 8 nucleotides agree with TRBD1. Germline-derived CDR1 and CDR2 are MDHEN and SYDVKM. V lost 6 bases and J lost 4; bases outside the gene matches: 13. The CDR3 contains 16 residues. CDR3 sequence: CASSGGYRGFFTEAFF. In nucleotides, the CDR3 is TGTGCCAGCAGCGGTGGTTACAGGGGGTTTTTCACTGAAGCTTTCTTT.

This clone was observed a handful of times. The same CDR3 arises from other DNA sequences in this sample as well. V gene TRBV19 combines with J gene TRBJ2-1; unclear D gene. This CDR3 region has 11 residues. V shed 3 bases and J shed 6 bases, with 3 bases lying between them. Germline assignment: CDR1 LNHDA and CDR2 SQIVND (reference sequence). The CDR3 region is CASSIPNEQFF. The CDR3 DNA reads TGTGCCAGTAGTATTCCCAATGAGCAGTTCTTC.

This clone was counted a few times. The V gene is TRBV2, the J gene TRBJ2-4; 10 positions agree with TRBD1. V shed 4 bases, J shed 6 bases, and the junction held 3 bases outside the gene matches. This CDR3 region has 14 residues. In germline, CDR1 is SNHLY, CDR2 FYNNEI. Here the CDR3 reads CASSARDRGNIQYF. CDR3 in DNA: TGTGCCAGCAGTGCCCGGGACAGGGGAAACATTCAGTACTTC.